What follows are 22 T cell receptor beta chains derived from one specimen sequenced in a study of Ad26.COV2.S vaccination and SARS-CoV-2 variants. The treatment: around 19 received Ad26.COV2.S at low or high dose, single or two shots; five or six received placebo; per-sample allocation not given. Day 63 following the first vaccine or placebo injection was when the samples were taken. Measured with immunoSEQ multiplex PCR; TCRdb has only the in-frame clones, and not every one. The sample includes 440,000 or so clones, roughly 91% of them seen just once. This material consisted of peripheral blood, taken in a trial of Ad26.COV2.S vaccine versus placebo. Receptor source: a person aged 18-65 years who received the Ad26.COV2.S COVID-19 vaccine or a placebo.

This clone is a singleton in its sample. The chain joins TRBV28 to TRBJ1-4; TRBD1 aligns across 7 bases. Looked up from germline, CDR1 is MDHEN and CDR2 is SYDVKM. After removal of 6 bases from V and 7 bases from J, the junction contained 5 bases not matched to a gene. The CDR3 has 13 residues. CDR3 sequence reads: CASRLTGSEKLFF. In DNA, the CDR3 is TGTGCCAGCAGACTGACAGGGAGTGAAAAACTGTTTTTT.

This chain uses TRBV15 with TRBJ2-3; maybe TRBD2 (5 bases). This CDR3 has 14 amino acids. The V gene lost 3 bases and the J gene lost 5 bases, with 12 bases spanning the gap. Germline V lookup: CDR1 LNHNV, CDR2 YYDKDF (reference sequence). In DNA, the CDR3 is TGTGCCACCAGCAGGGAAAGAAGCGGAGATACGCAGTATTTT. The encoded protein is CATSRERSGDTQYF. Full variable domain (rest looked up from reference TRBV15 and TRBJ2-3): DAMVIQNPRYQVTQFGKPVTLSCSQTLNHNVMYWYQQKSSQAPKLLFHYYDKDFNNEADTPDNFQSRRPNTSFCFLDIRSPGLGDTAMYLCATSRERSGDTQYFGPGTRLTVL.

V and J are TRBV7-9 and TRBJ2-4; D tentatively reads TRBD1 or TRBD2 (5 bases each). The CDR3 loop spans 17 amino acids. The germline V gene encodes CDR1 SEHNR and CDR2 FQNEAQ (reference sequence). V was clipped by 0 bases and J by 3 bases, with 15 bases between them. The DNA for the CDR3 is TGTGCCAGCAGCTTAGCGGACCGTACTGGGGGCAAAAACATTCAGTACTTC. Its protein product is CASSLADRTGGKNIQYF.

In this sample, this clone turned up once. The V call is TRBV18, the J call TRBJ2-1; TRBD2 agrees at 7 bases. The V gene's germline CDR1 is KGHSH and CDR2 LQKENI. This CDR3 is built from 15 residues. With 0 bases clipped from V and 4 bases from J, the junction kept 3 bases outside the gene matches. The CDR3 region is CASSPPGTTYNEQFF. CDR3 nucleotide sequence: TGTGCCAGCTCACCACCCGGGACTACTTACAATGAGCAGTTCTTC.

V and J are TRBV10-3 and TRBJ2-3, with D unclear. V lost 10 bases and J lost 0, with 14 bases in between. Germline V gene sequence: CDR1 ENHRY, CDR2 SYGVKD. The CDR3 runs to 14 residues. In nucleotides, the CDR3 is TGTGCCACCAAAGCCGGGCCCAGCACAGATACGCAGTATTTT. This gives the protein CATKAGPSTDTQYF.

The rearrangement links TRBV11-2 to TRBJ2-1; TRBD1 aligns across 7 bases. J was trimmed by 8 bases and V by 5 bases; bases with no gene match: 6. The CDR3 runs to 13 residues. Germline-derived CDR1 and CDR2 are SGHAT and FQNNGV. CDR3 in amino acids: CASSPDRVDEQFF. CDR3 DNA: TGTGCCAGCAGCCCAGACAGGGTCGATGAGCAGTTCTTC. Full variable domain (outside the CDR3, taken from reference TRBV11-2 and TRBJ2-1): EAGVAQSPRYKIIEKRQSVAFWCNPISGHATLYWYQQILGQGPKLLIQFQNNGVVDDSQLPKDRFSAERLKGVDSTLKIQPAKLEDSAVYLCASSPDRVDEQFFGPGTRLTVL.

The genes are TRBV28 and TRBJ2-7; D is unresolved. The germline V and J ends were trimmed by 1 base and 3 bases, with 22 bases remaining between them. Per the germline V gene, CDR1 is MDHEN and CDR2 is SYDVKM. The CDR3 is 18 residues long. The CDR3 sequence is CASSLLGFRRDMDYEQYF. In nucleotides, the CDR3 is TGTGCCAGCAGTTTATTAGGTTTCCGACGAGACATGGACTACGAGCAGTACTTC.

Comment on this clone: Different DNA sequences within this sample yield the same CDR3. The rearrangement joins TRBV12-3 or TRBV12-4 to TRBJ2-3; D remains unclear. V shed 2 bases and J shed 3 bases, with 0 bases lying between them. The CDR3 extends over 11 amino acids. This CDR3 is CASSLTDTQYF. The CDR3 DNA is TGTGCCAGCAGTTTAACAGATACGCAGTATTTT.

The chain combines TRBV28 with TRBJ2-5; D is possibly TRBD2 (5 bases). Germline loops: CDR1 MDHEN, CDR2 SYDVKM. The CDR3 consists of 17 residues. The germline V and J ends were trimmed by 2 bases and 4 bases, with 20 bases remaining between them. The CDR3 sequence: CASSLGSRTPGRETQYF. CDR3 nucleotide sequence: TGTGCCAGCAGTTTAGGTTCCCGGACTCCTGGCCGAGAGACCCAGTACTTC. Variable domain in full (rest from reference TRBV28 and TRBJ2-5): DVKVTQSSRYLVKRTGEKVFLECVQDMDHENMFWYRQDPGLGLRLIYFSYDVKMKEKGDIPEGYSVSREKKERFSLILESASTNQTSMYLCASSLGSRTPGRETQYFGPGTRLLVL.

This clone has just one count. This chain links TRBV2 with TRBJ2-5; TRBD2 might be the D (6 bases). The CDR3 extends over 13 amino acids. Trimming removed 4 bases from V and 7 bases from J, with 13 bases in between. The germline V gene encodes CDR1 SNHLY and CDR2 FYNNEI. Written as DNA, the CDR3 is TGTGCCAGCAGTGGGGGCGCGGGGTGGACCCAGTACTTC. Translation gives CASSGGAGWTQYF.

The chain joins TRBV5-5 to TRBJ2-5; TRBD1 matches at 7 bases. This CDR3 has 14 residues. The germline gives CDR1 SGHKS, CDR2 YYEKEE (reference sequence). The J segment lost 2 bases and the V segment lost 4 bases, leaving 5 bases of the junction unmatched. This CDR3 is CASSPGTVQETQYF. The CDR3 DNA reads TGTGCCAGCAGCCCGGGGACAGTACAAGAGACCCAGTACTTC.

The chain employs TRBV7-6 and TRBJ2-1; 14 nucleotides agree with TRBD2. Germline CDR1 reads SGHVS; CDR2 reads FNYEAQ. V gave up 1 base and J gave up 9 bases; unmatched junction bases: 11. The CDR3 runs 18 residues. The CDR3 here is CASSLVAPGLAGAGEQFF. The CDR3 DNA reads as TGTGCCAGCAGCTTAGTAGCACCGGGACTAGCGGGAGCAGGTGAGCAGTTCTTC.

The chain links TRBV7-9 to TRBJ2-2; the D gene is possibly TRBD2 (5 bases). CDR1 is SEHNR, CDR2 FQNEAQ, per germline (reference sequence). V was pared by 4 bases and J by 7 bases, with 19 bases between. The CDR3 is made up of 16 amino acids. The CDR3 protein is CASSSPLGRFSGELFF. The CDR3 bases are TGTGCCAGCAGCTCCCCACTAGGACGTTTCAGCGGGGAGCTGTTTTTT.

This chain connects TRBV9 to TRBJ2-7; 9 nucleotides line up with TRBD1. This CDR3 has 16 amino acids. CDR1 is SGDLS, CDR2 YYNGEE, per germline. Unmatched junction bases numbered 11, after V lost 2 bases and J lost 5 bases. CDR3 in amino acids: CASSVNSGTGRHEQYF. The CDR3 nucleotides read TGTGCCAGCAGCGTTAACTCCGGGACAGGGAGACACGAGCAGTACTTC. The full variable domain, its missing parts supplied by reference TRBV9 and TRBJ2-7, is DSGVTQTPKHLITATGQRVTLRCSPRSGDLSVYWYQQSLDQGLQFLIQYYNGEERAKGNILERFSAQQFPDLHSELNLSSLELGDSALYFCASSVNSGTGRHEQYFGPGTRLTVT.

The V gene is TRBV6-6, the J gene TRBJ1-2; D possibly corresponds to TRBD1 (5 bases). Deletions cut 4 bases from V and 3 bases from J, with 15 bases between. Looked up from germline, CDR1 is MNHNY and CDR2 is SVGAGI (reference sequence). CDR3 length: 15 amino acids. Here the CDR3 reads CASSFTGTSHYGYTF. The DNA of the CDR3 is TGTGCCAGCAGTTTTACCGGGACCTCCCACTATGGCTACACCTTC.

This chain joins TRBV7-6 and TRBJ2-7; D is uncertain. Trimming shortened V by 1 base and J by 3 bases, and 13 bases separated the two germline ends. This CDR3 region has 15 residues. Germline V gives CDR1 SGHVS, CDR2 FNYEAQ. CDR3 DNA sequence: TGTGCCAGCAGCTTAGACAAAGGTCTTGTCTACGAGCAGTACTTC. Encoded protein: CASSLDKGLVYEQYF.

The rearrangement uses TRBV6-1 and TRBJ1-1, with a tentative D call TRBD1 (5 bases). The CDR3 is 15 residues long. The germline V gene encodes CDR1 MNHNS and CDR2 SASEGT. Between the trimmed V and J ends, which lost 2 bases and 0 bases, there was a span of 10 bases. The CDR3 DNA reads TGTGCCAGCAGTGAAAGGGTAGGGGTGAACACTGAAGCTTTCTTT. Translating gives CASSERVGVNTEAFF.

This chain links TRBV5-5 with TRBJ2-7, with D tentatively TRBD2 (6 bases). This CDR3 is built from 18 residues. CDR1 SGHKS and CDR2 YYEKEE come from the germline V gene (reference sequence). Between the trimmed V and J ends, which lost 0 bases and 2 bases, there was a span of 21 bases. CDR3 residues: CASSLDLGGTGRTYEQYF. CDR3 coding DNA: TGTGCCAGCAGCTTGGATTTGGGGGGAACGGGACGTACCTACGAGCAGTACTTC.

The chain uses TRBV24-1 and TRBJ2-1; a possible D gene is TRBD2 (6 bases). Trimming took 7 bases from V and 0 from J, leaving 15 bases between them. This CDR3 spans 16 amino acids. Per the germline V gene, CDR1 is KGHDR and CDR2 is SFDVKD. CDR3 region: CATRGPGLNSYNEQFF. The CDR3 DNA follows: TGTGCCACCAGGGGACCGGGACTGAACTCCTACAATGAGCAGTTCTTC.

The CDR3 region has the DNA TGTGCCAGTAGTATCGATTTTCCGGGACAGGGTCCATACAATGAGCAGTTCTTC. It is translated as CASSIDFPGQGPYNEQFF. The chain carries TRBV19 and TRBJ2-1, with TRBD1 matching 9 bases. V shed 3 bases, J shed 4 bases, and the junction held 13 bases outside the gene matches. CDR1 and CDR2 from the germline V gene are LNHDA and SQIVND (reference sequence). This CDR3 comprises 18 residues. Full variable domain (rest looked up from reference TRBV19 and TRBJ2-1): DGGITQSPKYLFRKEGQNVTLSCEQNLNHDAMYWYRQDPGQGLRLIYYSQIVNDFQKGDIAEGYSVSREKKESFPLTVTSAQKNPTAFYLCASSIDFPGQGPYNEQFFGPGTRLTVL.

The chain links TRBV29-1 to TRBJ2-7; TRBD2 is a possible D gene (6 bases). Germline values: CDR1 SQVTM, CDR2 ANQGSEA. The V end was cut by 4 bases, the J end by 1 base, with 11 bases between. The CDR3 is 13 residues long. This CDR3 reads CSVVRAGSYEQYF. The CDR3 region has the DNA TGCAGCGTTGTAAGGGCGGGGTCCTACGAGCAGTACTTC.

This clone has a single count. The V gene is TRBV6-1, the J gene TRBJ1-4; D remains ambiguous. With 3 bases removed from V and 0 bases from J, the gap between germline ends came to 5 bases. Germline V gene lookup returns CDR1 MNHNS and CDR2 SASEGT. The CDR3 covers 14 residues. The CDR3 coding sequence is TGTGCCAGCAGTGAGCTTGCAACTAATGAAAAACTGTTTTTT. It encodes CASSELATNEKLFF.